The 3 T cell receptor beta chains in this list originate from one sample, sequenced in a study of CD8 T cells in ankylosing spondylitis. TCRdb re-derived calls from the 5' RACE reads in MiXCR, one entry per CDR3 protein. This sample carries 130,000 or so distinct CDR3 sequences, 6.5% to 9% of them seen once, and the ten largest clones take roughly an eighth. Sequencing was performed on blood, either unsorted or a sorted T cell fraction (not recorded which). The receptors here all came from a male donor with ankylosing spondylitis or in good health (not recorded which).

This clonotype appeared many times. The chain is built from TRBV12-3 or TRBV12-4 and TRBJ1-1; 7 positions agree with TRBD1. V shed 7 bases, J shed 1 base, and the junction held 6 bases outside the gene matches. This CDR3 is built from 14 residues. CDR3 amino acids: CASTVGTANTEAFF. Here the CDR3 DNA reads TGTGCCAGCACCGTAGGGACAGCGAACACTGAAGCTTTCTTT.

This clonotype was seen ten or more times. The chain couples TRBV7-7 to TRBJ2-3; D is possibly TRBD2 (5 bases). The CDR3 has 13 residues. The V gene lost 4 bases and the J gene lost 2 bases, with 7 bases spanning the gap. The germline gives CDR1 SSHAT, CDR2 FNYEAQ (reference sequence). CDR3 loop: CASSSGNTDTQYF. DNA of the CDR3: TGTGCCAGCAGCTCCGGGAACACAGATACGCAGTATTTT.

This clonotype was detected many times. The chain is built from TRBV27 and TRBJ1-6; D is undetermined. Germline CDR1 MNHEY, CDR2 SMNVEV (reference sequence). The CDR3 has 15 residues. V lost 2 bases and J lost 10, with 15 bases in between. In nucleotides, the CDR3 is TGTGCCAGCAGTTTAATGACTTCCGCGCAGTCACCCCTCCACTTT. This encodes CASSLMTSAQSPLHF.